The T cell receptor (beta chain) under discussion was sequenced for a study of control samples from healthy donors and cancer patients. Some clones are missing from TCRdb's copy, which holds only in-frame ones; the method was immunoSEQ multiplex PCR. The sample comprises roughly 130,000 clones, less than 90% of which are singletons, and roughly 8.4% rests with the top ten. The CDR3 extends over 13 amino acids. CDR1 SGHDN and CDR2 FVKESK come from the germline V gene. Trimming cost V 4 bases and J 0 bases, with 6 bases left between them. Comments on this clone: Other DNA sequences within the sample encode an identical CDR3.

The chain links TRBV14 to TRBJ1-1; weak D call: TRBD1 (5 bases). The TCR sequence derives from a woman aged 25 to 39 in good health. Source material: blood. DNA for the CDR3: TGTGCCAGCAGCCTGGACATGAACACTGAAGCTTTCTTT. Translation: CASSLDMNTEAFF. The full variable domain, completed using reference TRBV14 and TRBJ1-1, is EAGVTQFPSHSVIEKGQTVTLRCDPISGHDNLYWYRRVMGKEIKFLLHFVKESKQDESGMPNNRFLAERTGGTYSTLKVQPAELEDSGVYFCASSLDMNTEAFFGQGTRLTVV.